These 13 T cell receptor beta chains originate from one sample sequenced in a study of cytomegalovirus exposure and HLA in healthy donors. Clones were sequenced by immunoSEQ multiplex PCR, and TCRdb holds only the in-frame ones, with some missing. Altogether roughly 300,000 clones are present, roughly 88% being singletons, with the ten largest covering about 0.8%. Sequencing input: PBMCs. Receptor source: a woman between 18 and 29 years old in good health and CMV-seronegative.

V and J are TRBV9 and TRBJ2-2, with D unresolved. Trimming left V 5 bases short and J 8 bases short, with 10 bases between. This CDR3 is 12 amino acids long. The germline V gene encodes CDR1 SGDLS and CDR2 YYNGEE. CDR3 loop: CASRGLSGELFF. In nucleotides, the CDR3 is TGTGCCAGCAGGGGCTTGTCGGGGGAGCTGTTTTTT.

Notes on this clone: Other DNA sequences from this sample encode an identical CDR3 as well. V is TRBV5-6 and J is TRBJ2-3, with no clear D. CDR3 length: 13 residues. Germline values: CDR1 SGHDT, CDR2 YYEEEE. Trimming removed 2 bases at V and 2 bases at J, with 6 bases between. The CDR3 loop reads CASSLANTDTQYF. CDR3 sequence (DNA): TGTGCCAGCAGCTTAGCGAACACAGATACGCAGTATTTT.

This clone came up once. The chain recombines TRBV9 with TRBJ2-3; D might be TRBD1 (5 bases). V lost 4 bases and J 6 bases, leaving 12 bases between the germline ends. Germline-derived CDR1 and CDR2 are SGDLS and YYNGEE. The CDR3 length is 13 residues. CDR3 sequence: CASSPSGADTQYF. In nucleotides, the CDR3 is TGTGCCAGCAGCCCTAGTGGGGCGGATACGCAGTATTTT.

The V and J genes are TRBV4-2 and TRBJ2-3, with D maybe TRBD2 (5 bases). Per germline, CDR1 LGHNA and CDR2 YNFKEQ. Trimming stripped 0 bases from V and 8 bases from J, with 18 bases between. The CDR3 length is 16 residues. The CDR3 loop reads CASSQDLTRAEGTQYF. For the CDR3, the DNA is TGTGCCAGCAGCCAAGATCTGACCAGAGCGGAAGGTACGCAGTATTTT.

This clone was recorded only once. CDR3 nucleotide sequence: TGTGCCAGCAAATCGGAGGGGCGGACGGTTGAAAAACTGTTTTTT. Translating it yields CASKSEGRTVEKLFF. The chain recombines TRBV2 with TRBJ1-4, with D tentatively TRBD1 (5 bases). The CDR3 contains 15 residues. V was clipped by 7 bases and J by 7 bases, with 19 bases between them. The V gene's germline CDR1 is SNHLY and CDR2 FYNNEI.

There are a few counts of this clone. The chain couples TRBV6-1 to TRBJ1-1; D is uncertain. CDR3 length: 14 amino acids. Germline-derived CDR1 and CDR2 are MNHNS and SASEGT. V shed 2 bases and J shed 3 bases, with 10 bases lying between them. CDR3 sequence (DNA): TGTGCCAGCAGTGAAACTCTACTATACACTGAAGCTTTCTTT. Translated, it gives CASSETLLYTEAFF.

The chain links TRBV4-1 to TRBJ1-5; 7 positions agree with TRBD1. V shed 0 bases, J shed 5 bases, and the junction held 7 bases outside the gene matches. The CDR3 length is 16 residues. Germline CDR1 MGHRA, CDR2 YSYEKL. As DNA, the CDR3 is TGCGCCAGCAGCCAAGATCTAGCAGGGGGTGATCAGCCCCAGCATTTT. Its translation: CASSQDLAGGDQPQHF.

This clone appeared many times. In DNA, the CDR3 is TGTGCCAGCAGCTTAACTAGCGGGAGGTCCGGGGAGCTGTTTTTT. It encodes CASSLTSGRSGELFF. The J gene is TRBJ2-2, the V gene TRBV9; 12 nucleotides align to TRBD2. This CDR3 contains 15 residues. V dropped 4 bases and J dropped 6; count of bases not matched to a gene: 4. Germline V gene lookup returns CDR1 SGDLS and CDR2 YYNGEE. The variable domain in full, with the rest retrieved from reference TRBV9 and TRBJ2-2, is DSGVTQTPKHLITATGQRVTLRCSPRSGDLSVYWYQQSLDQGLQFLIQYYNGEERAKGNILERFSAQQFPDLHSELNLSSLELGDSALYFCASSLTSGRSGELFFGEGSRLTVL.

The chain is built from TRBV7-2 and TRBJ1-2, with TRBD1 matching 9 bases. This CDR3 has 16 residues. The junction had 7 bases not matched to a gene; V was cut back by 1 base and J by 4 bases. Germline CDR1 SGHTA, CDR2 FQGNSA. CDR3 in amino acids: CASSLDLQGAGYGYTF. The CDR3 DNA sequence: TGTGCCAGCAGCTTAGACCTACAGGGGGCTGGCTATGGCTACACCTTC.

V gene TRBV5-6 combines with J gene TRBJ2-7; D is undetermined. This CDR3 spans 11 amino acids. Per the germline V gene, CDR1 is SGHDT and CDR2 is YYEEEE. V lost 4 bases, J lost 3 bases, and 5 bases lay in between. CDR3 sequence reads: CASSSHYEQYF. The CDR3 DNA sequence: TGTGCCAGCAGCAGCCACTACGAGCAGTACTTC.

This rearrangement joins TRBV19 to TRBJ2-1; 8 positions agree with TRBD2. Germline CDR1 is LNHDA and CDR2 is SQIVND (reference sequence). The CDR3 is 13 residues long. Germline trimming cut 3 bases from V and 6 bases from J; bases unmatched to any gene: 1. The CDR3 spells CASSMAGGNEQFF. CDR3 DNA sequence: TGTGCCAGTAGTATGGCGGGAGGCAATGAGCAGTTCTTC. The whole variable domain, remainder taken from reference TRBV19 and TRBJ2-1, is DGGITQSPKYLFRKEGQNVTLSCEQNLNHDAMYWYRQDPGQGLRLIYYSQIVNDFQKGDIAEGYSVSREKKESFPLTVTSAQKNPTAFYLCASSMAGGNEQFFGPGTRLTVL.

In its sample, this clone was seen once. V and J are TRBV11-2 and TRBJ1-2; D not resolved. From germline, CDR1 is SGHAT and CDR2 FQNNGV. V dropped 1 base and J dropped 6 bases, with 15 bases sitting between them. The CDR3 has 15 amino acids. The CDR3 sequence is CASSLGMGRENGYTF. DNA of the CDR3: TGTGCCAGCAGCTTAGGGATGGGCAGAGAAAATGGCTACACCTTC.

As to this clone: The identical CDR3 is also encoded by other nucleotide sequences in the sample. V gene TRBV4-3 combines with J gene TRBJ2-7; weak D call: TRBD1 (6 bases). Germline CDR1 and CDR2: LGHNA and YSLEER. V lost 0 bases to trimming and J lost 4 bases, with 7 bases between them. The CDR3 loop spans 13 amino acids. The CDR3 bases are TGCGCCAGCAGCCAAGAAGGGGGATACGAGCAGTACTTC. It yields the protein CASSQEGGYEQYF.